Following are 10 T cell receptor beta chains from one sample sequenced in a study of control samples from healthy donors and cancer patients. Produced via immunoSEQ multiplex PCR; TCRdb's table is partial and in-frame only. The table includes around 110,000 clones, around 91% detected once. Sequenced: PBMCs. These receptors were collected from a woman between 45 and 65 years old with colorectal cancer.

This chain joins TRBV5-4 and TRBJ1-1; 7 bases are a match to TRBD1. CDR1 and CDR2 (germline): SGHNT, YYREEE (reference sequence). The CDR3 is 15 residues long. Trimming at V came to 0 bases and at J to 3 bases, leaving 5 bases not matched to a gene. Written as DNA, the CDR3 is TGTGCCAGCAGCTTGGTAGGAGGGGGCCACACTGAAGCTTTCTTT. Amino acid sequence: CASSLVGGGHTEAFF.

This chain uses TRBV28 with TRBJ1-1, with a weak D call TRBD1 (6 bases). Trimming took 3 bases from V and 1 from J, leaving 12 bases between them. CDR3 length: 15 residues. Germline CDR1 and CDR2: MDHEN and SYDVKM. In DNA form, the CDR3 reads TGTGCCAGCAGTTTGCTCAGGGGATGGAACACTGAAGCTTTCTTT. Encoded protein: CASSLLRGWNTEAFF.

The chain links TRBV9 to TRBJ2-3, with D perhaps matching TRBD2 (5 bases). Trimming took 2 bases from V and 4 from J, leaving 11 bases between them. Looked up from germline, CDR1 is SGDLS and CDR2 is YYNGEE. CDR3 length: 14 amino acids. The CDR3 region is CASSVRVFADTQYF. The DNA for the CDR3 is TGTGCCAGCAGCGTGAGGGTTTTTGCAGATACGCAGTATTTT.

The V gene is TRBV10-3, the J gene TRBJ2-2; 10 bases are shared with TRBD1. Germline lookup yields CDR1 ENHRY and CDR2 SYGVKD. The CDR3 contains 15 residues. Unmatched junction bases numbered 3, after V lost 2 bases and J lost 6 bases. This CDR3 is CAISERTGGAGELFF. The DNA for the CDR3 is TGTGCCATCAGTGAGAGGACAGGGGGGGCCGGGGAGCTGTTTTTT.

The chain uses TRBV3-1 (or the pseudogene TRBV3-2) and TRBJ1-2; D perhaps matches TRBD1 (6 bases). Germline V gene lookup returns CDR1 LGHDT and CDR2 YNNKEL (reference sequence). Trimming stripped 0 bases from V and 6 bases from J, with 14 bases between. The CDR3 runs to 15 residues. This chain's CDR3 is CASSQDFGGGDGYTF. The CDR3 region has the DNA TGTGCCAGCAGCCAAGATTTTGGAGGGGGGGATGGCTACACCTTC.

This rearrangement joins TRBV19 to TRBJ1-2; D remains ambiguous. V was shortened by 7 bases and J by 8 bases, with 23 bases between the two germline ends. Germline CDR1 and CDR2: LNHDA and SQIVND (reference sequence). This CDR3 is built from 15 residues. The CDR3 DNA reads as TGTGCCAGTACCACGACGGACCGGCATCGAAGGGGCTACACCTTC. It encodes CASTTTDRHRRGYTF.

The chain combines TRBV5-6 with TRBJ1-2, with 7 bases lining up with TRBD1. The V gene's germline CDR1 is SGHDT and CDR2 YYEEEE. This CDR3 has 12 residues. J lost 7 bases, V lost 4 bases, and 4 bases had no gene match. CDR3 bases: TGTGCCAGCAGCATTACAGGGGCTGGCTACACCTTC. This gives the protein CASSITGAGYTF.

The J gene is TRBJ1-1, the V gene TRBV7-9; possibly TRBD1 for D (5 bases). Trimming shortened V by 5 bases and J by 0 bases, and 10 bases separated the two germline ends. Per germline, CDR1 SEHNR and CDR2 FQNEAQ (reference sequence). CDR3 length: 14 residues. CDR3 nucleotide sequence: TGTGCCAGCAGCAAGGCACAGGTGAACACTGAAGCTTTCTTT. It specifies CASSKAQVNTEAFF.

The chain links TRBV5-4 to TRBJ1-1; D is uncertain. Trimming removed 4 bases from V and 8 bases from J, with 9 bases in between. The CDR3 runs to 11 residues. Germline V lookup: CDR1 SGHNT, CDR2 YYREEE (reference sequence). CDR3 nucleotides: TGTGCCAGCAGCGGAAGTACCGAAGCTTTCTTT. Amino acid sequence: CASSGSTEAFF.

The rearrangement joins TRBV6-5 to TRBJ2-7; 7 bases align to TRBD2. The V and J ends lost 5 bases and 2 bases, in that order; junction bases with no gene match: 9. Germline CDR1 reads MNHEY; CDR2 reads SVGAGI. This CDR3 spans 15 amino acids. In DNA form, the CDR3 reads TGTGCCAGCAGTCTACGCACTAGCGAGCCCTACGAGCAGTACTTC. This translates into CASSLRTSEPYEQYF.